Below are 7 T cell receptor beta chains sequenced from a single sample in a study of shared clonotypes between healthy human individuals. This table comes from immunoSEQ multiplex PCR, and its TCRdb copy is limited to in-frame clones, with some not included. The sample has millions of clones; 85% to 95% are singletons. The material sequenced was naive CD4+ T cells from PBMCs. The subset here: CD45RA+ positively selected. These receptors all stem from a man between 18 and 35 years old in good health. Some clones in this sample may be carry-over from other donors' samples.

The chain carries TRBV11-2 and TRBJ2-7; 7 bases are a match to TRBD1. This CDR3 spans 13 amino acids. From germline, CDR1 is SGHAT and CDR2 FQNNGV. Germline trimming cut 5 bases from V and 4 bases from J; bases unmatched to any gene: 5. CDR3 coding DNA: TGTGCCAGCAGCCAGGGACAGAGATACGAGCAGTACTTC. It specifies CASSQGQRYEQYF.

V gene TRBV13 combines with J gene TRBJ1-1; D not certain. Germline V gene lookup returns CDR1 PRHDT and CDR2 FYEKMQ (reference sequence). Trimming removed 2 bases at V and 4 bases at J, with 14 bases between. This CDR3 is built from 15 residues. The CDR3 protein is CASSLSRRRATEAFF. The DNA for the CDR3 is TGTGCCAGCAGCTTATCCCGGCGAAGAGCCACTGAAGCTTTCTTT.

DNA of the CDR3: TGCAGTGCTAGTCTGGCCTACGAGCAGTACTTC. Translation gives CSASLAYEQYF. V gene TRBV20-1 combines with J gene TRBJ2-7, with unresolved D. CDR3 size: 11 residues. V was pared by 3 bases and J by 2 bases, with 5 bases between. Germline CDR1 is DFQATT and CDR2 is SNEGSKA (reference sequence).

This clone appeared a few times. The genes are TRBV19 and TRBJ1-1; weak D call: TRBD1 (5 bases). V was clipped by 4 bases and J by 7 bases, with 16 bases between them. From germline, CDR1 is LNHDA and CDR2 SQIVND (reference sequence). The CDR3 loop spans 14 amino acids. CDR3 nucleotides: TGTGCCAGTAGTACCGACAGAGGTACCGGTGAAGCTTTCTTT. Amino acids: CASSTDRGTGEAFF.

The CDR3, as DNA: TGTGCCAGTAGTATAGACTGGGGGTTCCCTCAAGAGACCCAGTACTTC. It is translated as CASSIDWGFPQETQYF. The chain uses TRBV19 and TRBJ2-5, with D perhaps assigned TRBD1 or TRBD2 (5 bases each). From germline, CDR1 is LNHDA and CDR2 SQIVND (reference sequence). This CDR3 region has 16 residues. Trimming left V 0 bases short and J 2 bases short, with 13 bases between.

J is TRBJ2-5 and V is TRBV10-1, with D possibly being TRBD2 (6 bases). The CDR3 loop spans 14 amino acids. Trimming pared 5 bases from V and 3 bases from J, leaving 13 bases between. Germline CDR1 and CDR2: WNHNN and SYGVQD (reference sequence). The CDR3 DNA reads TGCGCCAGCAGTCCTTCTGGGGGGAAAGAGACCCAGTACTTC. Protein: CASSPSGGKETQYF.

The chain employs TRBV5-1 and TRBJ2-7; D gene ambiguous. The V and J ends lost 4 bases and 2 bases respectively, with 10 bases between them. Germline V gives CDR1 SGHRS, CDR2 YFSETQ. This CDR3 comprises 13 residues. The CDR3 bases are TGCGCCAGCAGCGTGAATCCCCCCTACGAGCAGTACTTC. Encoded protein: CASSVNPPYEQYF.